The 16 T cell receptor beta chains presented below share a single source sample, sequenced in a study of patients and donors after allogeneic stem cell transplantation. MiXCR was run by TCRdb on the RT-PCR reads, yielding one entry per CDR3 protein. In the table there are around 200,000 distinct CDR3 sequences, 38% of which are singletons. Material for sequencing was blood, either unsorted or a sorted T cell fraction (not recorded which). The receptors derive from a human donor who was either an allogeneic HSCT recipient or a stem cell or donor lymphocyte infusion donor (not recorded which). It is not recorded whose cells these are; they may come from a transplant donor.

This clonotype occurred a few times. V is TRBV5-5 and J is TRBJ1-6, with TRBD1 as a possible D gene (5 bases). The ends were cut back, 1 base at V and 7 bases at J, with 9 bases in the middle. The CDR3 totals 14 residues. The V gene's germline CDR1 is SGHKS and CDR2 YYEKEE (reference sequence). The CDR3 loop is CASSLRQRNSPLHF. In nucleotides, the CDR3 is TGTGCCAGCAGCTTGCGACAGAGGAATTCACCCCTCCACTTT. Full variable domain (remainder filled in from reference TRBV5-5 and TRBJ1-6): DAGVTQSPTHLIKTRGQQVTLRCSPISGHKSVSWYQQVLGQGPQFIFQYYEKEERGRGNFPDRFSARQFPNYSSELNVNALLLGDSALYLCASSLRQRNSPLHFGNGTRLTVT.

The chain employs TRBV7-9 and TRBJ2-5; D call uncertain. The CDR3 extends over 14 amino acids. V was shortened by 5 bases and J by 0 bases, with 10 bases between the two germline ends. Germline loops: CDR1 SEHNR, CDR2 FQNEAQ (reference sequence). CDR3 sequence reads: CASSRTVYQETQYF. CDR3 DNA sequence: TGTGCCAGCAGCCGAACAGTGTACCAAGAGACCCAGTACTTC. The full variable domain, with the rest looked up from reference TRBV7-9 and TRBJ2-5, is DTGVSQNPRHKITKRGQNVTFRCDPISEHNRLYWYRQTLGQGPEFLTYFQNEAQLEKSRLLSDRFSAERPKGSFSTLEIQRTEQGDSAMYLCASSRTVYQETQYFGPGTRLLVL.

This clonotype appeared a single time. The chain is built from TRBV18 and TRBJ1-1, with D unclear. Germline V gene sequence: CDR1 KGHSH, CDR2 LQKENI. The CDR3 runs 13 residues. The germline V and J ends were trimmed by 8 bases and 2 bases, with 12 bases remaining between them. In DNA form, the CDR3 reads TGTGCCAGCCGAAATACAGCCAACACTGAAGCTTTCTTT. The encoded protein is CASRNTANTEAFF. The full variable domain, in which reference TRBV18 and TRBJ1-1 provide the parts outside the CDR3, is NAGVMQNPRHLVRRRGQEARLRCSPMKGHSHVYWYRQLPEEGLKFMVYLQKENIIDESGMPKERFSAEFPKEGPSILRIQQVVRGDSAAYFCASRNTANTEAFFGQGTRLTVV.

The chain uses TRBV3-1 and TRBJ2-7; D gene uncertain. This CDR3 is built from 14 residues. Germline loops: CDR1 LGHDT, CDR2 YNNKEL (reference sequence). Trimming shortened V by 1 base and J by 6 bases, and 13 bases separated the two germline ends. The CDR3 spells CASSQGQNRGEQYF. The CDR3 DNA sequence: TGTGCCAGCAGCCAAGGTCAGAACCGTGGCGAGCAGTACTTC.

The chain is built from TRBV6-5 and TRBJ1-2, with 9 bases identical to TRBD1. From germline, CDR1 is MNHEY and CDR2 SVGAGI. The ends lost 2 bases at V and 2 bases at J; junction bases unmatched: 0. CDR3 length: 14 residues. The CDR3 DNA follows: TGTGCCAGCAGTTACGGGACAGGGAACTATGGCTACACCTTC. It yields the protein CASSYGTGNYGYTF.

V gene TRBV10-3 combines with J gene TRBJ2-3; D gene uncertain. Trimming took off 0 bases at V and 2 bases at J, with 6 bases between the two ends. The CDR3 runs 14 residues. Germline V CDR1 and CDR2: ENHRY, SYGVKD. The CDR3 DNA sequence: TGTGCCATCAGTGAGTCCGGCCTCACAGATACGCAGTATTTT. Its protein product is CAISESGLTDTQYF.

This clonotype turned up a few times. This chain uses TRBV4-1 with TRBJ1-1, with D maybe TRBD1 (5 bases). Trimming took off 2 bases at V and 7 bases at J, with 11 bases between the two ends. CDR1 is MGHRA and CDR2 is YSYEKL in the germline V gene. The CDR3 has 13 amino acids. The CDR3 bases are TGCGCCAGCAGCCAAAATTACAGGTATGAAGCTTTCTTT. Translation: CASSQNYRYEAFF.

The chain couples TRBV29-1 to TRBJ1-4; D might be TRBD1 (5 bases). Germline values: CDR1 SQVTM, CDR2 ANQGSEA. V lost 5 bases and J lost 0, with 16 bases in between. CDR3 size: 16 residues. The CDR3 nucleotides are TGCAGCGTTATGGGAGGCAGGGCAGCAACTAATGAAAAACTGTTTTTT. Its protein is CSVMGGRAATNEKLFF.

The gene calls are TRBV29-1 and TRBJ1-1, with no clear D. Trimming removed 2 bases from V and 1 base from J, with 11 bases in between. The CDR3 sequence is 14 residues long. In germline, CDR1 is SQVTM, CDR2 ANQGSEA. The CDR3 protein is CSVESLNGNTEAFF. The CDR3 coding sequence is TGCAGCGTTGAAAGCTTAAATGGGAACACTGAAGCTTTCTTT.

This clonotype was observed a handful of times. The V gene is TRBV6-6, the J gene TRBJ1-6, with D possibly matching TRBD1 (5 bases). The germline gives CDR1 MNHNY, CDR2 SVGAGI (reference sequence). The CDR3 contains 19 residues. Trimming removed 0 bases at V and 2 bases at J, with 17 bases between. The CDR3 region has the DNA TGTGCCAGCAGTTACTCGGGGCTCCAAGAATTACCCTATAATTCACCCCTCCACTTT. This translates into CASSYSGLQELPYNSPLHF.

This clonotype was counted a few times. The gene calls are TRBV10-3 and TRBJ1-1, with 9 bases fitting TRBD1. The V segment lost 5 bases and the J segment 6 bases; nucleotides outside the gene matches: 1. CDR1 and CDR2 from the germline V gene are ENHRY and SYGVKD. The CDR3 extends over 12 amino acids. CDR3 loop: CAISRDRAEAFF. The CDR3 nucleotides read TGTGCCATCAGTCGGGACAGGGCTGAAGCTTTCTTT.

The J gene is TRBJ2-7, the V gene TRBV5-1, with D unclear. This CDR3 is 13 amino acids long. V dropped 0 bases and J dropped 3 bases, with 7 bases sitting between them. From germline, CDR1 is SGHRS and CDR2 YFSETQ. CDR3 sequence: CASSLVANYEQYF. CDR3 DNA: TGCGCCAGCAGCTTGGTGGCTAACTACGAGCAGTACTTC.

This sequence joins TRBV5-1 and TRBJ2-1; 7 bases match TRBD2. V dropped 1 base and J dropped 9; count of bases not matched to a gene: 7. The V gene's germline CDR1 is SGHRS and CDR2 YFSETQ. This CDR3 region has 14 residues. CDR3 coding DNA: TGCGCCAGCAGCTTGAAGAGTACGGGGGGTGAGCAGTTCTTC. Protein sequence: CASSLKSTGGEQFF.

This clonotype has more than one count but fewer than ten. The chain employs TRBV10-1 and TRBJ2-1; 8 bases are a match to TRBD2. This CDR3 is built from 14 residues. Looked up from germline, CDR1 is WNHNN and CDR2 is SYGVQD (reference sequence). The J segment lost 1 base and the V segment lost 4 bases, leaving 0 bases of the junction unmatched. CDR3 amino acids: CASSGLASYNEQFF. The CDR3 nucleotides read TGCGCCAGCAGTGGACTAGCGTCCTACAATGAGCAGTTCTTC.

This sequence joins TRBV9 and TRBJ2-2; D unclear. The V and J ends lost 0 bases and 6 bases respectively, with 6 bases between them. CDR3 size: 13 residues. Germline CDR1 and CDR2: SGDLS and YYNGEE. The CDR3 region is CASSVVIAGELFF. The CDR3 coding sequence is TGTGCCAGCAGCGTAGTGATCGCCGGGGAGCTGTTTTTT.

In its sample, this clonotype was seen a few times. The V gene is TRBV20-1, the J gene TRBJ1-6; tentative D call: TRBD1 (6 bases). Germline V gene lookup returns CDR1 DFQATT and CDR2 SNEGSKA (reference sequence). V was clipped by 3 bases and J by 6 bases, with 9 bases between them. CDR3 size: 13 residues. CDR3 protein: CSARKGVNSPLHF. In DNA form, the CDR3 reads TGCAGTGCTAGGAAGGGGGTTAATTCACCCCTCCACTTT.